This T cell receptor beta chain was captured in a study of blood T cell repertoires in COVID-19 (dated by TCRdb to the early 2020s). With regard to the full study: Samples from collaborators originated in the United States, Italy and Spain and spanned both the acute and convalescent phases of COVID-19. The material from the prospective study consisted of cDNA or gDNA derived from T cells, B-cell-depleted T cells, or PBMCs. Nearly every sample came with metadata listing a de-identified subject ID, COVID-19 status, age in years and sex. Where available, HLA class I and class II types were taken from metadata supplied by the sample provider and were not determined by assay-based typing. A freely available public database, intended as a resource for researchers studying the immune response to SARS-CoV-2, is where the repertoires were released. Deeply sampled blood TCRbeta repertoires from subjects exposed to, actively infected with, or recovered from COVID-19 were included in the dataset. Samples were obtained from the ongoing ImmuneRACE study (first 160 participants) and from 1,254 subjects provided by 6 global collaborators.

A second Seattle source provided samples from volunteer blood donors who had recovered from COVID-19. Each collaborating institution followed its own protocols to collect whole blood in K2EDTA tubes. For TCRbeta analysis, collaborators shipped samples in one of three forms: frozen whole blood, isolated PBMCs, or DNA extracted from either of those sample types. Results and caveats for the whole study, not just this receptor: How much clinical and demographic metadata was included differed by source and by participant, and the metadata was provided uncurated.

As concerns this clone: The antigen this receptor binds is unknown. Base qualities are not provided; no much larger clone lies one nucleotide away.

The immunoSEQ Assay, a bias-controlled multiplex PCR, was used to amplify TCRbeta CDR3 regions from genomic DNA. The authors' analysis ran thus. The number of nucleated cells in each sample was estimated from the amplification of reference gene primers within the assay. Sequence reads were collapsed and filtered to measure the absolute abundance of every unique TCRbeta CDR3 rearrangement. For each sample, productive Simpson clonality was calculated by taking the square root of Simpson's diversity index across productive rearrangements. The clones in this table, taken by TCRdb from immuneACCESS, are in-frame only. Not every clone is retained; where verified, under half of the shortfall comes from an unresolved V gene, and the cause of the rest is unknown. V and J calls and clone size come straight from that table; D and trimming were deduced from the DNA. The sample yields a few hundred thousand clones; 80% to 90% were counted once. Roughly 5.3% of the sample is taken by the ten largest.

Sequenced: peripheral blood. The clonotype comes from a woman aged 55-70 years who had recovered from COVID-19.

CDR3 loop: CASSSAGRGAGYTF. DNA sequence: TGTGCCAGCAGCTCCGCCGGCCGGGGGGCTGGCTACACCTTC. The sequence joins TRBV7-9 to TRBJ1-2; the D gene is possibly TRBD1, with 6 bases matching. CDR1 and CDR2, per the germline V gene (reference sequence), are SEHNR and FQNEAQ. Relative to germline, V is 4 bases shorter and J is 7 bases shorter, with 16 bases between their ends. From cysteine to phenylalanine, the CDR3 is 14 amino acids long. The kept DNA is CDR3 alone, 42 bases in frame from the first base.